This T cell receptor (beta chain) is from a study of shared clonotypes between healthy human individuals. Study overall: Aged between 18 and 49, the donors were a couple of women and a few men.

This CDR3 has 15 amino acids. The V gene's germline CDR1 is MGHRA and CDR2 YSYEKL. V dropped 0 bases and J dropped 1 base, with 9 bases sitting between them. Only in-frame clones appear in the TCRdb table, and some are missing; sequencing was by immunoSEQ multiplex PCR. The sample lists roughly 1,800,000 clones; about 94% were seen once. Naive CD8 cells comprised CD45RO-negative, CCR7-positively selected cells, excluding terminally differentiated effector memory CD45RA+ cells. The sequencing input was naive CD8+ T cells sorted from blood. V is TRBV4-1 and J is TRBJ1-2, with D hard to call. The TCR comes from a young man in good health. The CDR3 coding sequence is TGCGCCAGCAGCCAAGAGTCGGCGGATAACTATGGCTACACCTTC. Amino acid sequence: CASSQESADNYGYTF.